This T cell receptor (beta chain) came from a study of spatial heterogeneity in lung cancer (dated by TCRdb to about 2019). With respect to the entire study: Samples were obtained from roughly 72 patients with early-stage, untreated non-small cell lung cancer from the lung TRACERx cohort. Follow-up PBMC samples were sequenced whenever available, with a median time to follow-up of 2 to 3 years after resection. More beta-chain than alpha-chain transcripts were consistently detected, likely reflecting higher beta-chain transcript abundance. In the raw uncorrected reads, each unique combination of TCR and UMI appeared on average more than ten times. TCR alpha and beta repertoires were quantitatively compared across multiple tumor regions, matched nontumor lung and blood in non-small cell lung cancer. The study linked features of the TCR repertoire to counts of nonsynonymous mutations, which were determined by whole-exome sequencing of tumor tissue. Both alpha and beta chains were TCR-sequenced in fewer than 250 tumor regions, around 65 matched nontumor lung samples and over 55 PBMC samples obtained at surgery. General study outcomes and caveats: Comparisons of baseline and follow-up blood repertoires included only approximately 13 patients. Ubiquitous expanded tumor TCRs were detected in blood more often at tumor resection than at routine follow-up. Additional single-cell paired TCR alpha and beta sequencing was considered necessary to confirm, at a functional level, the hypothesis that regional TCRs recognize regional mutations.

This clonotype has only a few counts. Its target antigen remains unknown. It has no much larger one-base neighbor in the sample; base qualities were not kept. Library construction relied on 5' RACE. Sequencing was performed on a NextSeq 500. To allow correction of PCR and sequencing errors, the TCR library protocol tagged every TCR cDNA molecule with a unique molecular identifier. The authors' pipeline ran thus. TCR identification, UMI-based error correction and CDR3 extraction were all carried out with Decombinator tools. TCRs above a frequency of 2 per 1,000, corresponding to the top 1% of the tumor frequency distribution, were defined as expanded. Rényi diversity was computed with the R vegan package after subsampling each repertoire 100 times to 5,000 TCRs. CDR3 similarity networks were built from amino acid triplet string-kernel similarity, connecting CDR3s with pairwise similarity above 0.82. TCRdb applied fastp at Q25 and MiXCR to the public reads, then kept only in-frame beta chains. Each entry is one CDR3 protein sequence, shown with its most common DNA and genes. TCRdb assigned the V and J calls; the authors' analysis was not used. This sample lists about 120,000 distinct CDR3 sequences; about 12% were detected once. The ten largest clones capture 16% of the sample.

The label giving this sample's time point can be read as: blood at routine non-recurrence follow-up after resection. Whole RNA extracted from tumor and nontumor lung tissue, or from cryopreserved PBMC samples, was used for TCR sequencing without cell sorting. Only patients for whom sufficient RNA was available from at least two tumor regions were selected for TCR sequencing. The germline V gene sets CDR1 to LGHNA and CDR2 to YNFKEQ. The junction shows trimming of 3 bases on V and 4 bases on J, and the gene matches do not reach 10 bases of it. The CDR3 sequence holds 16 residues, the cysteine and phenylalanine included. Only the CDR3 portion is preserved as DNA: 48 bases, with reading frame beginning at the first base.

This receptor was taken from a male donor with early-stage non-small cell lung cancer. The rearranged chain carries TRBV4-2 and TRBJ2-7, and TRBD2 matches 9 of the central bases. The sample was PBMCs, taken at follow-up. The nucleotide sequence is TGTGCCAGCAGCCAGGCTACCGGGACTAGCATGTACGAGCAGTACTTC. It translates to CASSQATGTSMYEQYF.